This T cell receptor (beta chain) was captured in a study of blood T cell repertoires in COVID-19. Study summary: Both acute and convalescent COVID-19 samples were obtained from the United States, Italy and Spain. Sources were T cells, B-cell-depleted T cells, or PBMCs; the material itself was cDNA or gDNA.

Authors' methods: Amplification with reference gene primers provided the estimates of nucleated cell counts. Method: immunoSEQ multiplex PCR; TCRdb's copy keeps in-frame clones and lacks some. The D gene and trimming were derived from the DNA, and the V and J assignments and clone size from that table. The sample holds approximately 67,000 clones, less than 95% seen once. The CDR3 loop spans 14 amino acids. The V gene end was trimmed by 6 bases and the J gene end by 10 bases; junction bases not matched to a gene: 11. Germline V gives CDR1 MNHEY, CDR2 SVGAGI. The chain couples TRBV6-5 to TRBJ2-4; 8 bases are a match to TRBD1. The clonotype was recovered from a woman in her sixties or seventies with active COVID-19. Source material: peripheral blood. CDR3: CASSMGQEHSIQYF. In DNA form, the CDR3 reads TGTGCCAGCAGCATGGGACAGGAGCATTCAATTCAGTACTTC.